One T cell receptor (beta chain) is described in this entry. The specificity of this receptor is unknown. No much larger clone exists at a distance of one base, and base qualities are not known. This sample is part of a study of cytomegalovirus exposure and HLA in healthy donors (dated by TCRdb to 2015 to 2018). With respect to the entire study: According to an earlier analysis of around 600 of the donors, about 179 million T cells yielded over 90 million unique TCR beta sequences and less than 300 Gb of sequence data. In an earlier analysis of 500 to 650 of the donors, high-throughput TCR beta sequencing was used to judge whether each TCR beta V gene segment behaved as functional or pseudogenic. To predict cytomegalovirus infection status, the study combined high-throughput TCR immunosequencing, statistical association of individual TCRs with disease status, and machine learning. The genetic ancestry cluster associated with self-reported Caucasian donors included around 76% of the roughly 400 genotyped donors. Donor age, sex, ethnicity and CMV serostatus were compiled alongside the repertoire data. Rather than drawing on any new phenotypic data, the later analysis identified candidate immune exposures from TCR beta sequences and the way those sequences occurred across donors. Among some 400 genotyped donors of the cohort, an average of around 240,000 unique TCR beta nucleotide sequences were sequenced per donor, roughly a sixth of them non-productive. The number of donors typed differed by locus, with roughly 629-640 for A, B, C, DRB1 and DQB1, around 500 for DQA1, under 610 for DPA1, and around 460 for DPB1. Genome-wide SNP genotypes for about three fifths of the roughly 670 donors were used in a later genetic analysis, which treated that subset as a discovery cohort. The aim of the study was to test whether cataloging public T cell receptors could identify signatures of past pathogen exposure. About 300 gigabases of sequencing data and around 85 million unique TCR sequences made up an early release that covered approximately 620 HLA-typed donors. Every discovery cohort repertoire had been produced on one sequencing platform. Roughly five DR-DQ haplotypes were treated as single units for association and clustering because of strong linkage in the cohort. The study profiled the T cell repertoires of hundreds of subjects by immunosequencing and related them to cytomegalovirus serostatus. HLA typing included class I and class II loci at four-digit resolution. Besides the first cohort of under 700 subjects, a separate validation cohort made up of 120 or so different subjects was used. To study patterns of TCR occurrence, a later analysis re-analyzed previously published TCR beta repertoires from under 750 donors and added high-resolution HLA genotyping.

As encoded in the germline V gene, CDR1 is SGHTA while CDR2 is FQGNSA. From its cysteine to its phenylalanine, the CDR3 spans 14 amino acids. Only the CDR3 DNA is retained, 42 bases long and in frame from the first base. Unmatched junction bases come to 7, with V trimmed by 4 bases and J by 6 bases. Results the study describes overall, beyond this receptor: In both the original and validation cohorts, the classifier was reported to diagnose cytomegalovirus status with high specificity and sensitivity. In the study, 164 TCR beta chains were listed as associated with cytomegalovirus. A cluster of highly shared sequence variants was judged likely to represent a technical artifact of the sequencing pipeline. Some IMGT-functional V segments, including TRBV6-2 and TRBV6-3, could not be told apart with the 87-base-pair reads, so those segments were excluded. Because counts were too low, 15 to 20 rarely observed V segments, including chromosome 9 orphons, were excluded from the earlier analysis of some 540 of the donors. It was suggested by the authors that the approach could potentially be generalized to other disease states and immunological phenotypes. In a later analysis, several top co-occurrence clusters were reported to appear linked to parvovirus B19, influenza, CMV and Epstein-Barr virus. A later genetic analysis associated a missense DCLRE1C variant with V-gene and J-gene trimming of TCR beta chains, and an independent cohort replicated the association. Across donors, most TCR sequences were observed very rarely, whereas some public TCRs were present in many individuals. Roughly uniform sequencing depth across donors was assumed in presence/absence analyses, although this assumption may not hold. This cohort had only TCR beta chains sequenced, and the lack of alpha or paired-chain data limited which features could be detected. A later analysis found that most CMV-associated TCR beta chains appeared HLA-restricted, with HLA associations seemingly driven largely by CMV exposure. The only immune exposure information available for the cohort was CMV serostatus. A further reported finding was that TCR beta sequences accurately predicted the HLA-A and HLA-B alleles for most subjects in the first cohort. Correlated functional status among segregating V segments might be attributable to linkage disequilibrium, but an unknown experimental factor could not be ruled out. Broadly in line with IMGT annotations, most TCR beta V segments showed up in productive rearrangements about 90% or about 30% of the time in an earlier analysis of several hundred of the donors. Because HLA typing was unavailable for some donors at each locus, only the typed subset was used in association tests. In a later genetic analysis, fewer N-insertions in productive TCRs were reported among donors in an Asian-associated ancestry cluster than the approximately 630-donor mean. When HLA alleles, especially DR and DQ, strongly co-occurred, attributing TCR associations to individual alleles was difficult. A later analysis found that HLA-associated TCR beta chains were more clonally expanded and had lower generation probabilities than equally common non-associated chains. Three of the identified cytomegalovirus-associated TCR beta chains were confirmed in vitro to be specific for cytomegalovirus antigens. A later analysis found that TCR association rates varied across HLA loci, with DRB1 alleles showing the most associated TCRs and HLA-C alleles the fewest. In a later analysis, 15,000 to 20,000 TCR beta sequences were associated with specific HLA alleles at a false discovery rate of 0.05.

The cohort comprised 550 to 700 healthy bone marrow donors. At the time of sampling, every cohort member was nominally healthy, though immune exposures that went unrecorded were likely present. The donor tested CMV seronegative, placing the donor among the roughly 400 seronegative members of the cohort. A peripheral blood sample was collected from each donor, and TCR beta sequencing was performed on peripheral blood mononuclear cells. Genomic DNA was extracted from the blood cell samples with the Qiagen DNeasy Blood Extraction Kit. The library relied on the immunoSEQ multiplex PCR assay. The multiplex PCR relied on a mix of 60 forward primers for TCR Vbeta segments and 13 reverse primers for TCR Jbeta segments. A multiplex PCR assay on genomic DNA amplified the CDR3 region of rearranged TCR beta genes. On the Illumina HiSeq System, the amplified TCR beta libraries were sequenced as 87-base-pair reads. In the original analysis: A later analysis tallied 75 million to 85 million unique TCR beta chains across the approximately 670 repertoires, and approximately 11 million of those chains were shared by two or more donors. Raw reads were error-corrected and collapsed into unique sequences by a nearest-neighbor algorithm in which closely related sequences were merged to remove PCR and sequencing errors. V, D and J gene segments were assigned by aligning CDR3 sequences to IMGT reference sequences. For a sequence to be retained, at least a six-nucleotide match to both a V gene segment and a J gene segment was required. A rearrangement counted as productive if the CDR3 had no stop codons and remained in frame with V and J, and every other rearrangement counted as non-productive. Following IMGT convention, CDR3 was defined as the stretch from the second conserved V-encoded cysteine to the conserved J-encoded phenylalanine. The earlier analysis of 587 of the donors excluded sequences that lacked an unambiguous match to a single V gene segment. An earlier analysis of 587 of the donors called V segments functional above 56.7% productive rearrangements and segregating when the between-donor standard deviation exceeded 5%. To diagnose cytomegalovirus status from the catalog of TCR beta chain sequences, a statistical classification framework was built. In a later analysis, TCR nucleotide sequences were compared against IMGT/GENE-DB human TR gene sequences so that V and J genes could be assigned. Using the TCRdist pipeline, a later analysis assigned CDR3 sequences along with most-parsimonious VDJ recombination scenarios. In a later analysis, every TCR beta chain was defined by the combination of its CDR3 amino acid sequence and its V-gene family, and reads without a unique V-gene family were dropped. To address suspected cross-contamination and a sequencing artifact, a later analysis removed approximately 590 highly shared, low-generation-probability nucleotide sequences. In a later analysis, a clonal expansion index for each public chain was calculated from normalized within-repertoire ranks of inferred template counts. In a later analysis, generation probabilities were computed with a VDJ recombination model fitted to out-of-frame rearrangements, and the resulting probabilities were checked against IGoR. A later analysis scored TCR-TCR, TCR-HLA and TCR-CMV co-occurrence with hypergeometric tests, applying a repertoire-size bias correction to TCR pairs. In a later analysis, false discovery rates were estimated by permuting HLA or CMV assignments 20 times. In a later analysis, co-occurring TCRs were grouped using DBSCAN, with TCRdist sequence similarity added in when clustering inside HLA-allele-positive subsets. Co-occurrence clustering excluded repertoires with fewer than 30,000 or more than 120,000 public chains, plus five with anomalous nucleotide sharing. TCRdb took this table from immuneACCESS and kept in-frame rearrangements with V and J called. Such tables lack part of the clones; where checked against another copy, unresolved V genes explain under half of the gap, and the rest is unexplained. That table furnishes V, J and clone size, whereas the DNA furnished D and trimming. The table for this sample lists about 140,000 clones; roughly three quarters of them were counted only once. In total, the top ten clones hold about 0.97% of the sample.

The source of this sequence is a man younger than 35 in good health and CMV-seronegative. Sequencing was performed on PBMCs. This sequence uses TRBV7-2 and TRBJ2-7; 9 central nucleotides agree with TRBD2. In nucleotide form, the sequence is TGTGCCAGCAGCTATGGCGGGGGGGCTGGCGAGCAGTACTTC. Protein translation: CASSYGGGAGEQYF.